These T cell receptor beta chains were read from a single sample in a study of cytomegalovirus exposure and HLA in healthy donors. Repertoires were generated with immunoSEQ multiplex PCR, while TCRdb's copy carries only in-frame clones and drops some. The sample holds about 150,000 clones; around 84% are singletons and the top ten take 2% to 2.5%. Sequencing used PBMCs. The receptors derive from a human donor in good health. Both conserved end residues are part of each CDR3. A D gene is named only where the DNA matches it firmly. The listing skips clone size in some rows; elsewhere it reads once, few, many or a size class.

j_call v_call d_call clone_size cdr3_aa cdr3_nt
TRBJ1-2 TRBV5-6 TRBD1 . CASSSTGEINYGYTF TGTGCCAGCAGCTCAACAGGGGAAATAAACTATGGCTACACCTTC
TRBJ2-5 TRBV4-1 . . CASSQLAQGHRETQYF TGCGCCAGCAGCCAACTTGCCCAGGGGCATAGGGAGACCCAGTACTTC
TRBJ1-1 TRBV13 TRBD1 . CASSLLRGQENTEAFF TGTGCCAGCAGCCTACTCAGGGGGCAAGAGAACACTGAAGCTTTCTTT
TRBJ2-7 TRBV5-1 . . CASSLGVWLASYEQYF TGCGCCAGCAGCTTGGGGGTTTGGCTAGCGTCCTACGAGCAGTACTTC
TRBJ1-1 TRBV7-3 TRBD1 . CASSLVGQGFVEAFF TGTGCCAGCAGCTTAGTAGGACAGGGCTTCGTTGAAGCTTTCTTT
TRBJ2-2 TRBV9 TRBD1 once CASSVDRGQGRNTGELFF TGTGCCAGCAGCGTAGATAGAGGACAGGGAAGAAACACCGGGGAGCTGTTTTTT
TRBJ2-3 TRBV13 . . CASSFRGTDTQYF TGTGCCAGCAGCTTCAGGGGCACAGATACGCAGTATTTT
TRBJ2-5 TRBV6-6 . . CASSTGIPPQETQYF TGTGCCAGCAGCACCGGGATCCCGCCCCAAGAGACCCAGTACTTC
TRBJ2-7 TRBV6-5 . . CASSYSKSTIGAEQYF TGTGCCAGCAGTTACTCGAAGTCCACAATTGGAGCCGAGCAGTACTTC
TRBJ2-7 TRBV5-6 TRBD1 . CASSPSLADRGDWYEQYF TGTGCCAGCAGCCCATCCCTAGCTGACAGGGGGGATTGGTACGAGCAGTACTTC
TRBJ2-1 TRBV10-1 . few CASSPLRGQRLASEQFF TGCGCCAGCAGTCCCTTGAGGGGACAGAGACTAGCGAGTGAGCAGTTCTTC
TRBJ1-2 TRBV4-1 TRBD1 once CASSQDETRTGIDGYTF TGCGCCAGCAGCCAAGATGAGACTCGGACAGGGATAGATGGCTACACCTTC
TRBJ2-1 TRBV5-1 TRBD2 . CASSFPGLAGGRDEQFF TGCGCCAGCAGCTTTCCGGGACTAGCGGGAGGGCGTGATGAGCAGTTCTTC
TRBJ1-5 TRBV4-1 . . CASSQDPNQPQHF TGCGCCAGCAGCCAAGATCCGAATCAGCCCCAGCATTTT
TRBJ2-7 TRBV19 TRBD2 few CASSHKGAGGSYEQYF TGTGCCAGTAGCCATAAAGGGGCGGGAGGCTCCTACGAGCAGTACTTC
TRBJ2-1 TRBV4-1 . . CASSQDLAATGPYNEQFF TGCGCCAGCAGCCAAGATCTAGCGGCCACAGGGCCCTACAATGAGCAGTTCTTC
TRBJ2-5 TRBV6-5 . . CASSYSGRGTGETQYF TGTGCCAGCAGTTACTCTGGCAGGGGAACTGGGGAGACCCAGTACTTC
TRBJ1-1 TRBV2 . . CASLTDMNTEAFF TGTGCCAGCCTGACGGACATGAACACTGAAGCTTTCTTT
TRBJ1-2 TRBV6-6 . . CASRGTSGREIYGYTF TGTGCCAGCAGAGGGACATCGGGTCGCGAAATCTATGGCTACACCTTC
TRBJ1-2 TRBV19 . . CASSSRGFYYGYTF TGTGCCAGTAGTTCCCGAGGGTTTTACTATGGCTACACCTTC
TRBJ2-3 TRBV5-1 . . CASSWGPDTQYF TGCGCCAGCAGCTGGGGCCCAGATACGCAGTATTTT
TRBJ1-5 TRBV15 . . CATSRGGLSNQPQHF TGTGCCACCAGCCGAGGGGGACTCAGCAATCAGCCCCAGCATTTT
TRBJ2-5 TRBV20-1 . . CSASDRETQYF TGCAGTGCTTCCGACAGAGAGACCCAGTACTTC
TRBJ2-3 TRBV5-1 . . CASSLGGTTDTQYF TGCGCCAGCAGCTTGGGCGGGACCACAGATACGCAGTATTTT
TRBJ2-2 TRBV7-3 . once CASSFQPSRRELFF TGTGCCAGCAGCTTCCAGCCCTCGAGGAGGGAGCTGTTTTTT
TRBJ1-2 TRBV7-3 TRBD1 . CASRRGPSYGYTF TGTGCCAGCAGAAGGGGGCCCAGCTATGGCTACACCTTC
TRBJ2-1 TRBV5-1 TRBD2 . CASSFGRASYNEQFF TGCGCCAGCAGCTTTGGGAGGGCTTCCTACAATGAGCAGTTCTTC
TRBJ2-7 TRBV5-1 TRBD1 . CASGLNRGREQYF TGCGCCAGCGGCCTAAACAGGGGGCGCGAGCAGTACTTC
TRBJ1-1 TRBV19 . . CASSSQVNTEAFF TGTGCCAGTAGTTCCCAGGTGAACACTGAAGCTTTCTTT
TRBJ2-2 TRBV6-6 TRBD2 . CASSTGLAGVTGELFF TGTGCCAGCAGTACGGGACTAGCGGGGGTTACCGGGGAGCTGTTTTTT
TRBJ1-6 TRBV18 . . CASSPGQSNSPLHF TGTGCCAGCTCACCAGGGCAGTCAAATTCACCCCTCCACTTT
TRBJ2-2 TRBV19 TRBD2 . CASIPSGSLGGELFF TGTGCCAGTATCCCTAGCGGGAGTTTGGGCGGGGAGCTGTTTTTT
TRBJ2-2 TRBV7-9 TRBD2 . CASRRGTSGTRAGELFF TGTGCCAGCAGACGAGGGACTAGCGGCACGAGGGCCGGGGAGCTGTTTTTT
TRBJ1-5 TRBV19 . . CASSFPGGGQPQHF TGTGCCAGTAGTTTCCCCGGTGGCGGGCAGCCCCAGCATTTT
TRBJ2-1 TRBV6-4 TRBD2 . CASSETSGRGEQFF TGTGCCAGCAGTGAAACTAGCGGGAGAGGTGAGCAGTTCTTC
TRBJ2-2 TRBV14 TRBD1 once CASSHRGLGGELFF TGTGCCAGCAGCCACAGGGGGCTAGGCGGGGAGCTGTTTTTT
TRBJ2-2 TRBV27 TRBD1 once CASSKGQGLNTGELFF TGTGCCAGCAGCAAGGGACAGGGTCTAAACACCGGGGAGCTGTTTTTT
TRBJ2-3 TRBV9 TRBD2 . CASSVGGRSGGAQDTQYF TGTGCCAGCAGCGTAGGGGGTAGGAGCGGGGGGGCTCAGGATACGCAGTATTTT
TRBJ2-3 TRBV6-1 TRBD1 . CASSWDRAVDTQYF TGTGCCAGCAGTTGGGACAGGGCTGTTGATACGCAGTATTTT
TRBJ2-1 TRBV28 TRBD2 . CASSPERGGSYNEQFF TGTGCCAGCAGCCCAGAGCGGGGGGGTTCCTACAATGAGCAGTTCTTC